This TCR beta chain originates from a study of blood T cell repertoires in COVID-19. At the level of the study: The origin of the acute and convalescent COVID-19 samples was the United States, Italy and Spain. T cells, B-cell-depleted T cells, or PBMCs supplied cDNA or gDNA.

CDR3 size: 14 residues. Germline lookup yields CDR1 SGHRS and CDR2 YFSETQ. The V and J ends lost 7 bases and 7 bases respectively, with 17 bases between them. Original data processing: Amplified reference gene primers provided the basis for estimating nucleated cell counts. Sequencing used immunoSEQ multiplex PCR; TCRdb keeps in-frame clones, though not all of them. The V and J calls and clone size were taken over from that table, and D and trimming were inferred from the DNA. The data contain about 160,000 clones, 82% of them singletons. This clone has only one observation. This TCR was sampled from a human donor with acute or convalescent COVID-19. The donor label of this sample is uncertain. The sequencing sample was made of peripheral blood. The chain couples TRBV5-1 to TRBJ2-2; weak D call: TRBD1 (6 bases). CDR3 region: CASHLMGAVGELFF. Here the CDR3 DNA reads TGCGCCAGCCACTTAATGGGGGCAGTCGGGGAGCTGTTTTTT.